What follows describes a single T cell receptor beta chain. This table comes from immunoSEQ multiplex PCR, and its TCRdb copy is limited to in-frame clones, with some not included. The sample holds about 160,000 clones, 60% to 80% seen once. These data originate in a study of blood T cell repertoires in COVID-19. On the study more broadly: The United States, Italy and Spain were the sources of the acute and convalescent COVID-19 samples. T cells, B-cell-depleted T cells, or PBMCs supplied cDNA or gDNA.

The CDR3 totals 13 residues. V was clipped by 8 bases and J by 8 bases, with 18 bases between them. Germline CDR1 and CDR2: MNHEY and SVGAGI. The source is a man in his 70s with acute or convalescent COVID-19. V gene TRBV6-5 combines with J gene TRBJ1-1; D not certain. The source material was peripheral blood. In nucleotides, the CDR3 is TGTGCCAGCCTCCGTCAGCGGTACGAGGAAGCTTTCTTT. Translating it yields CASLRQRYEEAFF.